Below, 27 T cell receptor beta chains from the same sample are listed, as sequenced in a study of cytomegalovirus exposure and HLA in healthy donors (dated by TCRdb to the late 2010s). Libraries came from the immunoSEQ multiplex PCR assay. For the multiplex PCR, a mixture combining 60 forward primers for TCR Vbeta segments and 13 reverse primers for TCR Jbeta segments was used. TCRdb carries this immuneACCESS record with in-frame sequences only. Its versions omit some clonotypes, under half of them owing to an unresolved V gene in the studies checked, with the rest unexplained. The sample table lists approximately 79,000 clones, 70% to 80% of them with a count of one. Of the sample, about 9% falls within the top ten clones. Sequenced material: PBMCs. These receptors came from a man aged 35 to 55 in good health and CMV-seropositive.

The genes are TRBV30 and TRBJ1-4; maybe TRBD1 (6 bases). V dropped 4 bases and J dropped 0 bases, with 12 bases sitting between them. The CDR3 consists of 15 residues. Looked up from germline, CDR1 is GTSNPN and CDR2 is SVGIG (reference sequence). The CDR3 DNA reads TGTGCCTGGATGGACAGTGGGGCAACTAATGAAAAACTGTTTTTT. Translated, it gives CAWMDSGATNEKLFF.

In nucleotides, the CDR3 is TGTGCCAGCAGCTGGGGACTAGCGGCCCAAGAGACCCAGTACTTC. It is translated as CASSWGLAAQETQYF. The chain employs TRBV2 and TRBJ2-5; TRBD2 agrees at 11 bases. Germline lookup yields CDR1 SNHLY and CDR2 FYNNEI. V lost 6 bases to trimming and J lost 1 base; unmatched junction nucleotides: 4. The CDR3 totals 15 residues.

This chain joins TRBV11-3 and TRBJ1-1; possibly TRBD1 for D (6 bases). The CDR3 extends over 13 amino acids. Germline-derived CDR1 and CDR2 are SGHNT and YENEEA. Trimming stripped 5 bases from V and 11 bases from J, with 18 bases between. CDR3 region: CASSPHPTGLAFF. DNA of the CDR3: TGTGCCAGCAGCCCCCACCCGACAGGACTGGCTTTCTTT.

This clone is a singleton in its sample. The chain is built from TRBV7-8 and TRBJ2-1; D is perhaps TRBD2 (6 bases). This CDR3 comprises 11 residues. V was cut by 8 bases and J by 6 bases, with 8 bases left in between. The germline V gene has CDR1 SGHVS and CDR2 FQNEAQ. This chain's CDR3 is CASGGVNEQFF. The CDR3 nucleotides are TGTGCCAGCGGCGGGGTCAATGAGCAGTTCTTC. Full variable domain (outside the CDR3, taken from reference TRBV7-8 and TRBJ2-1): GAGVSQSPRYKVAKRGQDVALRCDPISGHVSLFWYQQALGQGPEFLTYFQNEAQLDKSGLPSDRFFAERPEGSVSTLKIQRTQQEDSAVYLCASGGVNEQFFGPGTRLTVL.

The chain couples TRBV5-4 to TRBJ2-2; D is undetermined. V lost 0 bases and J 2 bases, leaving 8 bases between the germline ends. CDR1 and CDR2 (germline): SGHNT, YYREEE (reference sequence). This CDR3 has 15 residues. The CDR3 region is CASSLGSYNTGELFF. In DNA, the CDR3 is TGTGCCAGCAGCTTGGGGAGCTACAACACCGGGGAGCTGTTTTTT.

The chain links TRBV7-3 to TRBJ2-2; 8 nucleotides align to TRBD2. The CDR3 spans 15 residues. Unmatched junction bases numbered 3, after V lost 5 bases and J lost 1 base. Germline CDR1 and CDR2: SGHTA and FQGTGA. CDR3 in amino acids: CASSMLAGNTGELFF. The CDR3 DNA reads TGTGCCAGCAGCATGCTAGCGGGGAACACCGGGGAGCTGTTTTTT. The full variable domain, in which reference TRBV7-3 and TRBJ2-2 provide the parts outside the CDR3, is GAGVSQTPSNKVTEKGKYVELRCDPISGHTALYWYRQSLGQGPEFLIYFQGTGAADDSGLPNDRFFAVRPEGSVSTLKIQRTERGDSAVYLCASSMLAGNTGELFFGEGSRLTVL.

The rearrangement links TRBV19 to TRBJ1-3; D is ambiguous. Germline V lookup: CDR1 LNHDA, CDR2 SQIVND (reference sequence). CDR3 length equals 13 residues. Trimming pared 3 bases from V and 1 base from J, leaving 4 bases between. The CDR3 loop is CASSIGSGNTIYF. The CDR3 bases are TGTGCCAGTAGTATCGGTTCTGGAAACACCATATATTTT.

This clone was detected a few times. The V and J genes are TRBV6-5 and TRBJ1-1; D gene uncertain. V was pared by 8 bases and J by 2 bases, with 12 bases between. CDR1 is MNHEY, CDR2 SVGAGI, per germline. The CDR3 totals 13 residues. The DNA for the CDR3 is TGTGCCAGCGTCAGGTCTCAAAACACTGAAGCTTTCTTT. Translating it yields CASVRSQNTEAFF.

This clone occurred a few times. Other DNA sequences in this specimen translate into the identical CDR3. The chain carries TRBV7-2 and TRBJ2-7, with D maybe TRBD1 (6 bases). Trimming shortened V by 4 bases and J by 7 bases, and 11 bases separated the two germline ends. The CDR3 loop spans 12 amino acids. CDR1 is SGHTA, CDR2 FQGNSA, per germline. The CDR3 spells CASSSDTGEQYF. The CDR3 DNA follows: TGTGCCAGCAGCTCAGACACAGGGGAGCAGTACTTC.

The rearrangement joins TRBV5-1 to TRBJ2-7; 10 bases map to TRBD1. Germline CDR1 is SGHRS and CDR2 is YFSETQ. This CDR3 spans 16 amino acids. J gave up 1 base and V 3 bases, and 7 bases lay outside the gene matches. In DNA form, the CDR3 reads TGCGCCAGCAGCTCAACCCGGACAGGGGGGTCCTACGAGCAGTACTTC. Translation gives CASSSTRTGGSYEQYF.

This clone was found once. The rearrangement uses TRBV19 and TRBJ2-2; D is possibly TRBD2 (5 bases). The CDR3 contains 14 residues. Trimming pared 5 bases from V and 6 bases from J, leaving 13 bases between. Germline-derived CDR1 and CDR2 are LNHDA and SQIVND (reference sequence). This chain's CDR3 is CASSYRGRAGELFF. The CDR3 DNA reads TGTGCCAGTAGTTACCGGGGAAGGGCCGGGGAGCTGTTTTTT.

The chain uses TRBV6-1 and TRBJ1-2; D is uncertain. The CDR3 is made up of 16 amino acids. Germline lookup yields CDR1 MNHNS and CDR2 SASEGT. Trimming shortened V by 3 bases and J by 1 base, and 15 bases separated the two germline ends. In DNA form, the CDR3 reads TGTGCCAGCAGTGATCCCACGAGGAACGGTAACTATGGCTACACCTTC. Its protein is CASSDPTRNGNYGYTF.

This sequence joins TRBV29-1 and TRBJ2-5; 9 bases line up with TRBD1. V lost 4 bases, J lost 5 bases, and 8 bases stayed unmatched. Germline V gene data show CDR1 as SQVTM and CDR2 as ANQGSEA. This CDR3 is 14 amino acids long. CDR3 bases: TGCAGCGTTGGGGACACAGGGGGCGGGGAGACCCAGTACTTC. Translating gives CSVGDTGGGETQYF.

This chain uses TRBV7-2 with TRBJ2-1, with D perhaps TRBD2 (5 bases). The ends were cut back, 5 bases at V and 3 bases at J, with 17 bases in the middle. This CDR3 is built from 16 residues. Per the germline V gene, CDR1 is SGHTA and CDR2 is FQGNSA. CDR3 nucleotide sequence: TGTGCCAGCAGCCCTGCCGTGGGAGTAGGCTACAATGAGCAGTTCTTC. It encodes CASSPAVGVGYNEQFF.

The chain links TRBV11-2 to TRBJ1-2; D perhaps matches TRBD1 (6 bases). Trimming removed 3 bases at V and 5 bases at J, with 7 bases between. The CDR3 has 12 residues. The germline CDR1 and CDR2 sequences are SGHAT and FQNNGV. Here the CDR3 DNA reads TGTGCCAGCAGCTTCACAGGGTATGGCTACACCTTC. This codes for CASSFTGYGYTF.

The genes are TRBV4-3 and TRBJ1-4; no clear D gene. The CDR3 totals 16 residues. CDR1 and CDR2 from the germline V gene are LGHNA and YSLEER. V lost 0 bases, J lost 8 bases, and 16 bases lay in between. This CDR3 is CASSQDLLQTGEKLFF. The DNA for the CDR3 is TGCGCCAGCAGCCAAGATCTCCTACAGACGGGGGAAAAACTGTTTTTT.

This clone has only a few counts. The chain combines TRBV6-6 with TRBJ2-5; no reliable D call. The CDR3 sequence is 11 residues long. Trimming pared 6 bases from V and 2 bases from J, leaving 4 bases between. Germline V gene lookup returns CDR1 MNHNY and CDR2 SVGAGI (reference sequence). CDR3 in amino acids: CASSPQETQYF. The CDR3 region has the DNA TGTGCCAGCAGCCCTCAAGAGACCCAGTACTTC.

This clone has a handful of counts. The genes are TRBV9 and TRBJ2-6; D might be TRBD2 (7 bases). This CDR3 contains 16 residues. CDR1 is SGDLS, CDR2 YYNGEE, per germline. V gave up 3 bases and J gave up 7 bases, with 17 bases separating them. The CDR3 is CASSARGGGLANVLTF. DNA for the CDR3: TGTGCCAGCAGCGCTAGAGGGGGGGGATTAGCCAACGTCCTGACTTTC.

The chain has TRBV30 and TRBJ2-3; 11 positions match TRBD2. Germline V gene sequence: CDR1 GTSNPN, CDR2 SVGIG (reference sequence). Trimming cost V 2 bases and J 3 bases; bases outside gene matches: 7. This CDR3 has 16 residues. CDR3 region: CAWSLVAGGRTDTQYF. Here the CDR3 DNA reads TGTGCCTGGAGTTTGGTAGCGGGGGGGCGGACAGATACGCAGTATTTT.

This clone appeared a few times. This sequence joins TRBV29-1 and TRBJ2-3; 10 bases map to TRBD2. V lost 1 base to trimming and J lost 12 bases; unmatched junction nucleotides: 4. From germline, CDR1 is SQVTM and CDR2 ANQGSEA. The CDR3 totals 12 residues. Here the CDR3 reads CSVEVASGRQYF. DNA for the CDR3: TGCAGCGTTGAAGTGGCTAGCGGGAGACAGTATTTT.

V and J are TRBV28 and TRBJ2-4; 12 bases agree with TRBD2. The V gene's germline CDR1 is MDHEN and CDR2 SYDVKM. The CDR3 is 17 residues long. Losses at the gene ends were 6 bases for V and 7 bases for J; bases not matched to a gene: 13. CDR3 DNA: TGTGCCAGCAGCCCCTTAGCTCTAGCGGGAGGGGGTAACATTCAGTACTTC. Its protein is CASSPLALAGGGNIQYF.

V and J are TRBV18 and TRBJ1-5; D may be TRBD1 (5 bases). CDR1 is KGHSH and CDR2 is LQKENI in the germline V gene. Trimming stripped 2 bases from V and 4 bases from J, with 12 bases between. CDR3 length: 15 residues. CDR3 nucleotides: TGTGCCAGCTCACCAGGGGCAGCAGCAAATCAGCCCCAGCATTTT. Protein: CASSPGAAANQPQHF.

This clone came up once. The CDR3 DNA reads as TGTGCCAGCAGCCTCGGCCGGAGCGTCTACAATGAGCAGTTCTTC. Residues: CASSLGRSVYNEQFF. The rearrangement joins TRBV6-4 to TRBJ2-1; D gene ambiguous. The CDR3 totals 15 residues. Germline assignment: CDR1 MRHNA and CDR2 SNTAGT. Trimming stripped 6 bases from V and 3 bases from J, with 15 bases between.

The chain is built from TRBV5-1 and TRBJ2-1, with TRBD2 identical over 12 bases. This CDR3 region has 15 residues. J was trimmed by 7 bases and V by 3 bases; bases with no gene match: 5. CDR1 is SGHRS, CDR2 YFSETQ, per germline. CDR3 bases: TGCGCCAGCAGCTACCCTAGCGGGGGGGCAAATGAGCAGTTCTTC. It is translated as CASSYPSGGANEQFF.

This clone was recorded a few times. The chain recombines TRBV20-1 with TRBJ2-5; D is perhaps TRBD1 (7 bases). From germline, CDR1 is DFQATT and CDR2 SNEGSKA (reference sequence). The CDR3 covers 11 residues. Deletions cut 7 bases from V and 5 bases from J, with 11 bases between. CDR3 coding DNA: TGCAGTGGGAGGGGGCGGGAGACCCAGTACTTC. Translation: CSGRGRETQYF.

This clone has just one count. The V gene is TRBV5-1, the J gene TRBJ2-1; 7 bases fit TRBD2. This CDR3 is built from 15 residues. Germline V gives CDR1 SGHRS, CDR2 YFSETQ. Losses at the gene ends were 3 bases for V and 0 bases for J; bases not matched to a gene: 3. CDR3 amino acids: CASSSRDYSYNEQFF. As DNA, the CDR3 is TGCGCCAGCAGCTCCCGGGACTACTCCTACAATGAGCAGTTCTTC.

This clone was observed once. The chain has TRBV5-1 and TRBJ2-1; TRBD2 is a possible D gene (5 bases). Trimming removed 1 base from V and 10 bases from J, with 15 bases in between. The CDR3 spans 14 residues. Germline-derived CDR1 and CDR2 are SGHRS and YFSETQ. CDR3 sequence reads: CASSLKSRRGEQFF. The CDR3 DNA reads TGCGCCAGCAGCTTGAAGTCACGGCGAGGGGAGCAGTTCTTC.